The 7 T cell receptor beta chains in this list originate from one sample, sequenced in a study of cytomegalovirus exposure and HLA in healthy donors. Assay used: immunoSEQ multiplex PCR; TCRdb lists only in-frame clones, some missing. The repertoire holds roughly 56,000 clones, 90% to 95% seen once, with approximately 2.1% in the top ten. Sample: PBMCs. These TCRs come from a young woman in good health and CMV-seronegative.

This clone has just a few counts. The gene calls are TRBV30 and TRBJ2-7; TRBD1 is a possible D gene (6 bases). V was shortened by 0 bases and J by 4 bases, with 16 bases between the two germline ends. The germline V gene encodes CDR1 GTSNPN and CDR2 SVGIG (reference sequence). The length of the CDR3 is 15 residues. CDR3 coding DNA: TGTGCCTGGAGTGTACCGGGACATATGGCGTACGAGCAGTACTTC. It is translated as CAWSVPGHMAYEQYF.

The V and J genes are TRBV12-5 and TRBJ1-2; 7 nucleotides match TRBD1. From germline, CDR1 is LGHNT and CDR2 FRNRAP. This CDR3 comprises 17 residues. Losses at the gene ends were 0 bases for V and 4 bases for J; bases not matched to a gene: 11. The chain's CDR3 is CASGLVLPTGWVYGYTF. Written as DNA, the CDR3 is TGTGCTAGTGGTTTGGTACTACCGACAGGGTGGGTCTATGGCTACACCTTC.

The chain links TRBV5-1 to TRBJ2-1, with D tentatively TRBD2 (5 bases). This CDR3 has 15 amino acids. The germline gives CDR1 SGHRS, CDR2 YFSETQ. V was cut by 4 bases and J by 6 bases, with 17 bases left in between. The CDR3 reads CASSLSGLEGNEQFF. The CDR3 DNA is TGCGCCAGCAGCCTCAGCGGCCTAGAGGGCAATGAGCAGTTCTTC.

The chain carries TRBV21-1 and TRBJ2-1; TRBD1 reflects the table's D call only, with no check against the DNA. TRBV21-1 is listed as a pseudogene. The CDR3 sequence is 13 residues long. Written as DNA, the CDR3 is TGTGCCAGCAGCAAAGCCCGGAGGGGGCCGTTATTCTTC. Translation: CASSKARRGPLFF.

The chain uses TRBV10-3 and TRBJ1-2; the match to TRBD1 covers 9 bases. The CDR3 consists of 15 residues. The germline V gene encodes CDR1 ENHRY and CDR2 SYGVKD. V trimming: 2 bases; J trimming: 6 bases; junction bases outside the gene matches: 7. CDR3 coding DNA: TGTGCCATCAGTGAGCTGGGACAGGGAATCAATGGCTACACCTTC. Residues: CAISELGQGINGYTF.

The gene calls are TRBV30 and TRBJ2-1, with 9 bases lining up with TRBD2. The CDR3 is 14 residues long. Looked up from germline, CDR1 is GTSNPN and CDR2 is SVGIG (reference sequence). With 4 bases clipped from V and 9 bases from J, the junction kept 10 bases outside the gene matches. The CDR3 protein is CAWTPGLASSEQFF. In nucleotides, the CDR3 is TGTGCCTGGACGCCGGGACTAGCTTCTAGTGAGCAGTTCTTC.

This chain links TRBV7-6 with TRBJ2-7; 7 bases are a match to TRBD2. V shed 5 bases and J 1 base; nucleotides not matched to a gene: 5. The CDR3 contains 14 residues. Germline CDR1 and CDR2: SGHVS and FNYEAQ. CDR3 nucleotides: TGTGCCAGCAGCCAAACAGCGGGGTCCTACGAGCAGTACTTC. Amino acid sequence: CASSQTAGSYEQYF. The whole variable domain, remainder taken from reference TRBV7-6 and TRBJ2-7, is GAGVSQSPRYKVTKRGQDVALRCDPISGHVSLYWYRQALGQGPEFLTYFNYEAQQDKSGLPNDRFSAERPEGSISTLTIQRTEQRDSAMYRCASSQTAGSYEQYFGPGTRLTVT.